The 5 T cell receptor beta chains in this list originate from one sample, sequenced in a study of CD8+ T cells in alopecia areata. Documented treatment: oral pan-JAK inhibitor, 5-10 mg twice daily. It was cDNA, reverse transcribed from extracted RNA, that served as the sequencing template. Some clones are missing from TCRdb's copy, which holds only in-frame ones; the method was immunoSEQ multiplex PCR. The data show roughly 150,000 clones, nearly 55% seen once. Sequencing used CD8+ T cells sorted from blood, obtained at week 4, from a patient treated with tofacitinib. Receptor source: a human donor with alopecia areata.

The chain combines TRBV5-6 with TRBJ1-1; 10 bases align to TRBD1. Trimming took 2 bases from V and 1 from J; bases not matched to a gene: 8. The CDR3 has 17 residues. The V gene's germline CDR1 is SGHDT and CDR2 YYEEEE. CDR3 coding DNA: TGTGCCAGCAGCTTCGGGACAGGGGTATTCGAGAACACTGAAGCTTTCTTT. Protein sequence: CASSFGTGVFENTEAFF.

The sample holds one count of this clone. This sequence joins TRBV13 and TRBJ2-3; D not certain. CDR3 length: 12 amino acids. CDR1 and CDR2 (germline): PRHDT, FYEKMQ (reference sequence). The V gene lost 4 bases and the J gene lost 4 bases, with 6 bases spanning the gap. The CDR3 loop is CASSSGPDTQYF. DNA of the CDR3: TGTGCCAGCAGCTCGGGTCCAGATACGCAGTATTTT.

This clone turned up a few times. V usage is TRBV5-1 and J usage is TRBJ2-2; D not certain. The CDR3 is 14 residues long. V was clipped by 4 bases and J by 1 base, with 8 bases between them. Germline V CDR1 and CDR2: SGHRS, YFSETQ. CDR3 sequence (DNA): TGCGCCAGCAGCACGGACCAGAACACCGGGGAGCTGTTTTTT. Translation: CASSTDQNTGELFF.

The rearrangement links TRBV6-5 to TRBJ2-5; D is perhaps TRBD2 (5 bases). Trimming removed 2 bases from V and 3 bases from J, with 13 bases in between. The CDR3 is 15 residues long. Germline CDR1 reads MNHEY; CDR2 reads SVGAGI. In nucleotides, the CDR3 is TGTGCCAGCAGTTACACCCAGCTAGCAGAAGAGACCCAGTACTTC. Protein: CASSYTQLAEETQYF.

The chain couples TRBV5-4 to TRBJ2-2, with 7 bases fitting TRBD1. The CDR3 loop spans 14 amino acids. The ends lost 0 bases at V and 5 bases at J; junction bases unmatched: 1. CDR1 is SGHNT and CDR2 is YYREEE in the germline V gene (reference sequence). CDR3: CASSLGQGTGELFF. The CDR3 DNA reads TGTGCCAGCAGCTTGGGACAGGGAACCGGGGAGCTGTTTTTT.